The 18 T cell receptor beta chains reported below all come from one sample, sequenced in a study of blood T cell repertoires in COVID-19. Generated by immunoSEQ multiplex PCR, the TCRdb table keeps only in-frame clones and is missing some. The table records some 110,000 clones, about four fifths of them present only once. Sequenced: peripheral blood. Receptors originate from a man in his 60s with active or convalescent COVID-19.

A single count supports this clone. This chain connects TRBV7-2 to TRBJ2-7; TRBD1 aligns across 9 bases. The CDR3 length is 14 residues. From germline, CDR1 is SGHTA and CDR2 FQGNSA. The V and J ends lost 7 bases and 4 bases, in that order; junction bases with no gene match: 8. The CDR3 nucleotides read TGTGCCAGCACCCCACAGGGGGCCTCGTACGAGCAGTACTTC. Its translation is CASTPQGASYEQYF.

The gene calls are TRBV7-9 and TRBJ2-7, with D unresolved. Looked up from germline, CDR1 is SEHNR and CDR2 is FQNEAQ (reference sequence). The CDR3 has 13 amino acids. V gave up 4 bases and J gave up 1 base, with 8 bases separating them. Written as DNA, the CDR3 is TGTGCCAGCAGCTCCCCGGGTTCCTACGAGCAGTACTTC. Translating it yields CASSSPGSYEQYF.

This chain uses TRBV11-2 with TRBJ1-2, with D possibly being TRBD1 (5 bases). This CDR3 is 14 amino acids long. V was pared by 5 bases and J by 6 bases, with 16 bases between. CDR1 is SGHAT, CDR2 FQNNGV, per germline. In DNA form, the CDR3 reads TGTGCCAGCAGCGAACTCAGGGTCGGCAATGGCTACACCTTC. It encodes CASSELRVGNGYTF.

The rearrangement links TRBV3-1 (or the pseudogene TRBV3-2) to TRBJ1-6; D gene uncertain. V gave up 0 bases and J gave up 15 bases, with 15 bases separating them. CDR1 and CDR2 from the germline V gene are LGHDT and YNNKEL (reference sequence). This CDR3 has 14 residues. The CDR3 loop reads CASSQDRTEGLLHF. CDR3 nucleotide sequence: TGTGCCAGCAGCCAAGATCGTACAGAAGGCCTCCTCCACTTT.

The rearrangement uses TRBV18 and TRBJ1-5; 8 nucleotides agree with TRBD1. Trimming removed 3 bases from V and 5 bases from J; junction bases left unmatched: 9. The germline CDR1 and CDR2 sequences are KGHSH and LQKENI. The CDR3 is made up of 16 amino acids. Here the CDR3 reads CASSPSSGQGHQPQHF. The CDR3 region has the DNA TGTGCCAGCTCACCCTCATCAGGACAGGGACATCAGCCCCAGCATTTT.

The V call is TRBV19, the J call TRBJ2-1; 8 positions agree with TRBD1. The CDR3 contains 9 residues. V was clipped by 11 bases and J by 15 bases; unmatched bases: 6. The germline CDR1 and CDR2 sequences are LNHDA and SQIVND (reference sequence). In DNA, the CDR3 is TGTGCCTCAAGGACAGGGTGGTTCTTC. Its protein product is CASRTGWFF. Variable domain in full (rest from reference TRBV19 and TRBJ2-1): DGGITQSPKYLFRKEGQNVTLSCEQNLNHDAMYWYRQDPGQGLRLIYYSQIVNDFQKGDIAEGYSVSREKKESFPLTVTSAQKNPTAFYLCASRTGWFFGPGTRLTVL.

The CDR3 DNA follows: TGTGCCAGCAGCCGTATCTTAAATGAAAAACTGTTTTTT. It yields the protein CASSRILNEKLFF. The chain has TRBV7-2 and TRBJ1-4; D is undetermined. The length of the CDR3 is 13 residues. V was cut by 5 bases and J by 5 bases, with 9 bases left in between. Germline lookup yields CDR1 SGHTA and CDR2 FQGNSA.

The chain links TRBV24-1 to TRBJ2-1; TRBD2 agrees at 8 bases. Trimming removed 5 bases from V and 9 bases from J; junction bases left unmatched: 29. The germline V gene has CDR1 KGHDR and CDR2 SFDVKD. This CDR3 region has 21 residues. CDR3 residues: CATSVRPGKTGGRIEGIEQFF. DNA for the CDR3: TGTGCCACCAGTGTTAGGCCCGGGAAGACGGGCGGGAGGATTGAAGGCATTGAGCAGTTCTTC.

The chain employs TRBV4-3 and TRBJ1-3, with D possibly matching TRBD1 (6 bases). The germline V and J ends were trimmed by 0 bases and 2 bases, with 11 bases remaining between them. The CDR3 covers 16 residues. The germline gives CDR1 LGHNA, CDR2 YSLEER. The CDR3 region has the DNA TGCGCCAGCAGCCAAGATGGGAGGGGGACTGGAAACACCATATATTTT. This encodes CASSQDGRGTGNTIYF.

The gene calls are TRBV5-4 and TRBJ2-2; weak D call: TRBD2 (5 bases). Germline-derived CDR1 and CDR2 are SGHNT and YYREEE (reference sequence). Deletions cut 4 bases from V and 3 bases from J, with 13 bases between. The CDR3 consists of 15 residues. CDR3 DNA sequence: TGTGCCAGCAGCACCGATGGGCGGGACACCGGGGAGCTGTTTTTT. Residues: CASSTDGRDTGELFF.

This clone was seen repeatedly, ten times or more. V is TRBV3-1 (or the pseudogene TRBV3-2) and J is TRBJ1-2; maybe TRBD1 (5 bases). This CDR3 comprises 13 residues. Per germline, CDR1 LGHDT and CDR2 YNNKEL (reference sequence). The V and J ends lost 4 bases and 1 base respectively, with 7 bases between them. The CDR3 bases are TGTGCCAGCAGCCCGGGGGGTAACTATGGCTACACCTTC. Protein: CASSPGGNYGYTF.

The V call is TRBV5-1, the J call TRBJ2-2; 9 bases align to TRBD1. V lost 7 bases, J lost 5 bases, and 9 bases stayed unmatched. The germline V gene encodes CDR1 SGHRS and CDR2 YFSETQ. CDR3 length: 15 residues. The CDR3 spells CASGEGQGGTGELFF. The CDR3 coding sequence is TGCGCCAGCGGAGAGGGACAGGGCGGTACCGGGGAGCTGTTTTTT.

J is TRBJ1-1 and V is TRBV19, with 8 bases aligning to TRBD1. V shed 10 bases and J 4 bases; nucleotides not matched to a gene: 5. This CDR3 region has 12 residues. Germline assignment: CDR1 LNHDA and CDR2 SQIVND (reference sequence). CDR3 in amino acids: CATGQGGTEAFF. CDR3 sequence (DNA): TGTGCCACCGGACAGGGCGGCACTGAAGCTTTCTTT.

The chain recombines TRBV5-1 with TRBJ1-3; 11 positions match TRBD1. Germline lookup yields CDR1 SGHRS and CDR2 YFSETQ. The CDR3 covers 14 residues. With 4 bases clipped from V and 8 bases from J, the junction kept 5 bases outside the gene matches. CDR3 protein: CASSGTGGAHTIYF. The CDR3 DNA sequence: TGCGCCAGCAGCGGGACAGGGGGTGCGCACACCATATATTTT.

V usage is TRBV11-3 and J usage is TRBJ2-7; weak D call: TRBD1 (6 bases). The CDR3 is made up of 13 amino acids. The V end was cut by 0 bases, the J end by 6 bases, with 9 bases between. CDR1 is SGHNT and CDR2 is YENEEA in the germline V gene. CDR3 residues: CASSLEQGSEQYF. CDR3 DNA: TGTGCCAGCAGCTTAGAACAGGGTAGCGAGCAGTACTTC. Combining the CDR3 with reference TRBV11-3 and TRBJ2-7 gives the whole variable domain EAGVVQSPRYKIIEKKQPVAFWCNPISGHNTLYWYLQNLGQGPELLIRYENEEAVDDSQLPKDRFSAERLKGVDSTLKIQPAELGDSAVYLCASSLEQGSEQYFGPGTRLTVT.

This clone was counted between two and nine times. The V gene is TRBV5-1, the J gene TRBJ1-2; D is unresolved. The V and J ends lost 0 bases and 3 bases respectively, with 3 bases between them. CDR3 length: 12 residues. The germline gives CDR1 SGHRS, CDR2 YFSETQ. DNA of the CDR3: TGCGCCAGCAGCTTGGCCGACTATGGCTACACCTTC. Protein sequence: CASSLADYGYTF.

This sequence joins TRBV5-1 and TRBJ2-7; 10 nucleotides line up with TRBD2. From germline, CDR1 is SGHRS and CDR2 YFSETQ. Germline trimming cut 4 bases from V and 4 bases from J; bases unmatched to any gene: 8. This CDR3 is 15 amino acids long. CDR3 coding DNA: TGCGCCAGCAGCATAGGACTAGCGGATACATACGAGCAGTACTTC. Translating gives CASSIGLADTYEQYF.

A single count supports this clone. V is TRBV27 and J is TRBJ2-1; no reliable D call. The germline V gene encodes CDR1 MNHEY and CDR2 SMNVEV (reference sequence). There are 13 residues in the CDR3. Trimming left V 2 bases short and J 2 bases short, with 4 bases between. DNA of the CDR3: TGTGCCAGCAGTTTAAGCACCTACAATGAGCAGTTCTTC. It translates to CASSLSTYNEQFF.